Listed below are T cell receptor beta chains from one sample, sequenced in a study of response to subunit inactivated influenza vaccine. MiXCR was run by TCRdb on the RT-PCR reads, yielding one entry per CDR3 protein. This table holds about 520,000 distinct CDR3 sequences, roughly 23% found once. The input for sequencing was CD4+ T cells sorted from PBMCs, taken 5 days after vaccination. These receptors were taken from a man aged 50 to 60 who received an inactivated influenza vaccine. Both conserved end residues are part of each CDR3. D genes are given only for firm matches. Some rows have no size entry. The others give once, few or many, or a class for an expanded clone.

TRBV30	NA	TRBJ2-2	NA	TGTGCCTGGAGTGTACGTCTTTGGACGGCTGCCCTGAACACCGGGGAGCTGTTTTTT	CAWSVRLWTAALNTGELFF
TRBV4-1	TRBD1	TRBJ1-6	few	TGCGCCAGCAGCCAAGACGGGCAGGGGGATTCACCCCTCCACTTT	CASSQDGQGDSPLHF
TRBV20-1	TRBD2	TRBJ2-7	few	TGCAGTGCTAGCCTAGCGGGGGGCGTCTACGAGCAGTACTTC	CSASLAGGVYEQYF
TRBV25-1	TRBD2	TRBJ2-3	few	TGTGCCAGCAGTGAAGGGATAGCGGGGATAAACACAGATACGCAGTATTTT	CASSEGIAGINTDTQYF
TRBV6-8	NA	TRBJ1-5	few	TGTGCCAGCAGTCGAGACCAGCCGAGATTAACAGTGAAAGCCCAGCATTTT	CASSRDQPRLTVKAQHF
TRBV20-1	NA	TRBJ2-3	NA	TGCAGTGCTAGCGCTTCCTTCAAAGATACGCAGTATTTT	CSASASFKDTQYF
TRBV11-3	NA	TRBJ2-7	NA	TGTGCCAGCAGCCCGGGACCAACCTACGAGCAGTACTTC	CASSPGPTYEQYF
TRBV28	TRBD2	TRBJ2-1	few	TGTGCCAGCAGTTTAGCGGGAGGGCCGGGAAATGAGCAGTTCTTC	CASSLAGGPGNEQFF
TRBV6-2/TRBV6-3	NA	TRBJ1-1	NA	TGTGCCAGCAGTTACGTGGTCGGTACTGAAGCTTTCTTT	CASSYVVGTEAFF
TRBV9	TRBD2	TRBJ2-3	once	TGTGCCAGCAGCGTAGGCCCTTTAAGCGGGGGCACAGATACGCAGTATTTT	CASSVGPLSGGTDTQYF
TRBV14	TRBD1	TRBJ2-5	NA	TGTGCCAGCAGCCAAGGTGGACAGGGAGGAGAGACCCAGTACTTC	CASSQGGQGGETQYF
TRBV12-3/TRBV12-4	TRBD1	TRBJ2-5	few	TGTGCCAGCAGTTTATGGCAGGGGGTAAAAGAGACCCAGTACTTC	CASSLWQGVKETQYF
TRBV6-6	NA	TRBJ2-2	NA	TGTGCCAGCAGTCCCGAATTGGGGGAGCTGTTTTTT	CASSPELGELFF
TRBV10-3	TRBD1	TRBJ2-5	NA	TGTGCCATCAGTGAGAGGGGACAGGGCCAAGAGACCCAGTACTTC	CAISERGQGQETQYF
TRBV6-6	TRBD1	TRBJ2-7	few	TGTGCCAGCAGTTCCCGGGACAGGGGGACAGAGTACTTC	CASSSRDRGTEYF
TRBV29-1	TRBD1	TRBJ1-2	NA	TGCAGCGCAAACAGGGGTGGAGGCTATGGCTACACCTTC	CSANRGGGYGYTF
TRBV6-5	TRBD1	TRBJ2-1	NA	TGTGCCAGCAGTTACCGGGACAGGTCCTACAATGAGCAGTTCTTC	CASSYRDRSYNEQFF
TRBV5-1	NA	TRBJ2-2	NA	TGCGCCAGCAGCTTGGAGGCGCTGAACACCGGGGAGCTGTTTTTT	CASSLEALNTGELFF
TRBV4-1	TRBD1	TRBJ1-2	few	TGCGCCAGCAGCTCACCGGGACAGGGAAACTATGGCTACACCTTC	CASSSPGQGNYGYTF
TRBV7-2	NA	TRBJ1-3	NA	TGTGCCAGCAGCTTAGTCGCGGGGACTGGAAACACCATATATTTT	CASSLVAGTGNTIYF
TRBV28	NA	TRBJ2-2	once	TGTGCCAGCAGTCGAGCTAGCAAGTGGCCCGGGGAGCTGTTTTTT	CASSRASKWPGELFF
TRBV5-1	NA	TRBJ1-3	NA	TGCGCCAGCAGCTCCGTTCCCCGTAGGACCTCTGGAAACACCATATATTTT	CASSSVPRRTSGNTIYF
TRBV28	TRBD2	TRBJ2-5	few	TGTGCCAGCAGCCCAACGGGACTAGCGGGTCAAGAGACCCAGTACTTC	CASSPTGLAGQETQYF
TRBV12-3/TRBV12-4	NA	TRBJ1-1	NA	TGTGCCAGCAGTCAACAGGGACTGACGAACACTGAAGCTTTCTTT	CASSQQGLTNTEAFF
TRBV9	NA	TRBJ2-1	few	TGTGCCAGCAGCGGGCCCACCGCGGGGGCCAGGAATGAGCAGTTCTTC	CASSGPTAGARNEQFF
TRBV5-1	TRBD2	TRBJ2-5	NA	TGCGCCAGCAGCTTCGCTAGCGGATACCAAGAGACCCAGTACTTC	CASSFASGYQETQYF
TRBV6-5	NA	TRBJ1-1	NA	TGTGCCAGCAGTTACTCCCTCATGGGGGCAGGAGCTTTCTTT	CASSYSLMGAGAFF
TRBV20-1	NA	TRBJ2-7	few	TGCAGTGCTAGAGTTGGCGCCCACTACGAGCAGTACTTC	CSARVGAHYEQYF
TRBV5-1	NA	TRBJ2-3	few	TGCGCCAGCAGCTTGCAAGCAGACACAGATACGCAGTATTTT	CASSLQADTDTQYF
TRBV12-3/TRBV12-4	TRBD1	TRBJ1-6	NA	TGTGCCAGCAGTTTGAGAGGGGGCTTTTCACCCCTCCACTTT	CASSLRGGFSPLHF